This T cell receptor beta chain was recorded in a study of cytomegalovirus exposure and HLA in healthy donors. About the study: Among roughly 180 million T cells, an earlier analysis found around 100 million unique TCR beta sequences. Study-wide results and caveats: Solely CMV serostatus was available to characterize immune exposure. Association of about 17,000 TCR beta sequences with HLA alleles was found at 0.05 false discovery rate in a later analysis.

The CDR3 length is 11 residues. Germline-derived CDR1 and CDR2 are SGHNT and YENEEA. Trimming shortened V by 5 bases and J by 4 bases, and 5 bases separated the two germline ends. On this clone itself: Its antigen is not identified.

The donors gave bone marrow, and they were healthy. Researchers ran the PCR with 60 Vbeta and 13 Jbeta primers. Sequencing used immunoSEQ multiplex PCR; TCRdb keeps in-frame clones, though not all of them. The table has 180,000 or so clones, over 65% seen once; the top ten hold around 1.6%. Sequencing was performed on PBMCs. The sequence derives from a man aged 18 to 29 in good health and CMV-seronegative. The chain carries TRBV11-3 and TRBJ1-2; no definite D call. The CDR3 sequence: CASSLPYGYTF. In nucleotides, the CDR3 is TGTGCCAGCAGCCTTCCCTATGGCTACACCTTC. Full variable domain (outside the CDR3, taken from reference TRBV11-3 and TRBJ1-2): EAGVVQSPRYKIIEKKQPVAFWCNPISGHNTLYWYLQNLGQGPELLIRYENEEAVDDSQLPKDRFSAERLKGVDSTLKIQPAELGDSAVYLCASSLPYGYTFGSGTRLTVV.